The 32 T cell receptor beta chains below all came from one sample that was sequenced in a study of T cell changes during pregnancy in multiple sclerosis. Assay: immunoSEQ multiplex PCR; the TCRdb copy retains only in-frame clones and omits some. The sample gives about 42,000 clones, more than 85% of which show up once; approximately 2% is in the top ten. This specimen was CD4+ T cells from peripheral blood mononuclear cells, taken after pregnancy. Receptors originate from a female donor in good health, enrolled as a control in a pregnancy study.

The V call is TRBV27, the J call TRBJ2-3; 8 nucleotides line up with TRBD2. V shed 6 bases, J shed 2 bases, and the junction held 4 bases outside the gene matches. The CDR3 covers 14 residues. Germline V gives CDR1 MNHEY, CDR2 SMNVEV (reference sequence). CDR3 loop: CASRGAGVTDTQYF. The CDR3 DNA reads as TGTGCCAGCAGGGGAGCGGGGGTCACAGATACGCAGTATTTT.

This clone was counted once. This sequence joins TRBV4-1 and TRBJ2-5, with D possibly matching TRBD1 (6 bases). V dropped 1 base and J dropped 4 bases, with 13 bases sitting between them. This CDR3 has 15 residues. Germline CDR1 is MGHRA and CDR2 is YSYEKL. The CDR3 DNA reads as TGCGCCAGCAGCCAAGGATGGGGGCAGGTAGAGACCCAGTACTTC. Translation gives CASSQGWGQVETQYF.

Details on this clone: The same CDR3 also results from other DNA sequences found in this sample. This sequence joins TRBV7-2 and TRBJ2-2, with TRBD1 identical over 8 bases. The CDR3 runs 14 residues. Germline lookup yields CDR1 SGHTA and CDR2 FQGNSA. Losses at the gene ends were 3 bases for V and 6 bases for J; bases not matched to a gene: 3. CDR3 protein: CASSFDRGSGELFF. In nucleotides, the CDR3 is TGTGCCAGCAGCTTTGACAGGGGCTCCGGGGAGCTGTTTTTT. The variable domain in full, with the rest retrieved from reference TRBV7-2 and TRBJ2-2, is GAGVSQSPSNKVTEKGKDVELRCDPISGHTALYWYRQSLGQGLEFLIYFQGNSAPDKSGLPSDRFSAERTGGSVSTLTIQRTQQEDSAVYLCASSFDRGSGELFFGEGSRLTVL.

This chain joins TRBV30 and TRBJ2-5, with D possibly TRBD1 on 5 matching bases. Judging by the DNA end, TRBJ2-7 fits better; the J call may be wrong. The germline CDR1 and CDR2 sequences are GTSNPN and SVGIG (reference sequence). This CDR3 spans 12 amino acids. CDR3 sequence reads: CAWSQGTYEQYF. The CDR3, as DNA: TGTGCCTGGAGCCAGGGCACCTACGAGCAGTACTTC.

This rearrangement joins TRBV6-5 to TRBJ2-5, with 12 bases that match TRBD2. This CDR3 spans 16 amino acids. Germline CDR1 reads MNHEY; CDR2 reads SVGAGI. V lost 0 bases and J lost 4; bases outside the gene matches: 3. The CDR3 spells CASSYSQTSGRETQYF. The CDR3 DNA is TGTGCCAGCAGTTACTCCCAGACTAGCGGGAGAGAGACCCAGTACTTC.

The CDR3 reads CASRPRLAGGHSSYNEQFF. The CDR3 DNA is TGTGCCAGCAGACCTAGACTAGCGGGAGGGCATAGCTCCTACAATGAGCAGTTCTTC. The chain employs TRBV28 and TRBJ2-1, with 14 bases matching TRBD2. Germline CDR1 and CDR2: MDHEN and SYDVKM. The V gene end was trimmed by 6 bases and the J gene end by 0 bases; junction bases not matched to a gene: 10. The CDR3 covers 19 residues.

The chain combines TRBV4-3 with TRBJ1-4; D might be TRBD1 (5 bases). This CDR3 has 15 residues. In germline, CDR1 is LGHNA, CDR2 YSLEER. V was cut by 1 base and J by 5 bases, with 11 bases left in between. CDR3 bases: TGCGCCAGCAGCCAAGGGGTGACAGAGAATGAAAAACTGTTTTTT. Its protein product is CASSQGVTENEKLFF.

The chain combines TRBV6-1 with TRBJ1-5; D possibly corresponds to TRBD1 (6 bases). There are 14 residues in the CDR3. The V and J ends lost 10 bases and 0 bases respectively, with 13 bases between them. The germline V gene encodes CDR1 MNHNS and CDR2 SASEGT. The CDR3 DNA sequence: TGTGCCACAATACAGGGTATTAGCAATCAGCCCCAGCATTTT. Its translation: CATIQGISNQPQHF.

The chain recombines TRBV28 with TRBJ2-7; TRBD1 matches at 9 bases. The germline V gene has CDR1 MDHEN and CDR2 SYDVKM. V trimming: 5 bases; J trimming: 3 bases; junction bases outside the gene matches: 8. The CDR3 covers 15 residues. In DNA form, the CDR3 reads TGTGCCAGCAGTGAGGTCGGGACAGGGCACTACGAGCAGTACTTC. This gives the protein CASSEVGTGHYEQYF.

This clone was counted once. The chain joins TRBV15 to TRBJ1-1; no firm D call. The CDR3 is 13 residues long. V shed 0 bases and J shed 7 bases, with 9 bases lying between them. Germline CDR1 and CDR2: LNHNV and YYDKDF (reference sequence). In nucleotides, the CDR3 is TGTGCCACCAGCAGAGATCTCTCAGATGAAGCTTTCTTT. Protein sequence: CATSRDLSDEAFF.

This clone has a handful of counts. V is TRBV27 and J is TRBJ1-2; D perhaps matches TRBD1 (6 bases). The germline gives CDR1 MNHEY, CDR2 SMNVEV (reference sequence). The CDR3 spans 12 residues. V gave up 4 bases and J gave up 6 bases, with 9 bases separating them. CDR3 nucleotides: TGTGCCAGCAGTTCCTACAGGGATGGCTACACCTTC. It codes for CASSSYRDGYTF.

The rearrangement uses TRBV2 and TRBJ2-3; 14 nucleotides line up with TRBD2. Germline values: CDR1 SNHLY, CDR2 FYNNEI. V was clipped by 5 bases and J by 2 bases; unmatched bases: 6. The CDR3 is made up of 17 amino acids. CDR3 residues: CASSPGTSGGFTDTQYF. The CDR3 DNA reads TGTGCCAGCAGTCCCGGGACTAGCGGGGGCTTCACAGATACGCAGTATTTT.

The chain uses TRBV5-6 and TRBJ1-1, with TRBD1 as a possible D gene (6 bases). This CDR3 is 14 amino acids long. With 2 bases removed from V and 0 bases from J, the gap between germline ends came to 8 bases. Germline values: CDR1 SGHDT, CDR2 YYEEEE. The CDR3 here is CASSFGQLNTEAFF. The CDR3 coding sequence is TGTGCCAGCAGCTTTGGACAGCTGAACACTGAAGCTTTCTTT.

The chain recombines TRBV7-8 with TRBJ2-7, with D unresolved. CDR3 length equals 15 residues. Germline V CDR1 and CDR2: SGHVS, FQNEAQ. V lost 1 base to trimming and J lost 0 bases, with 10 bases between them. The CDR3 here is CASSLVRPSSYEQYF. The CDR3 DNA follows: TGTGCCAGCAGCTTAGTGCGCCCGAGCTCCTACGAGCAGTACTTC.

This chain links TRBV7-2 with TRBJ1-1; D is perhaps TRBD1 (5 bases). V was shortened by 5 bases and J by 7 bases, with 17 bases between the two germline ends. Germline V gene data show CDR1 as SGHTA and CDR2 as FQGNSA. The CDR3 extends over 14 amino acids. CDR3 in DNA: TGTGCCAGCAGCCAGGTCGGGGGGAGTGGTGAAGCTTTCTTT. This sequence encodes CASSQVGGSGEAFF.

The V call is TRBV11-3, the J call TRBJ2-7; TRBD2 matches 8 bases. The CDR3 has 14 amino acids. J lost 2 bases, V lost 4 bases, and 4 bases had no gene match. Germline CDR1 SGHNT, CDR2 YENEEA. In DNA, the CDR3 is TGTGCCAGCAGCTCCTCGGGGGGGACCTACGAGCAGTACTTC. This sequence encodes CASSSSGGTYEQYF.

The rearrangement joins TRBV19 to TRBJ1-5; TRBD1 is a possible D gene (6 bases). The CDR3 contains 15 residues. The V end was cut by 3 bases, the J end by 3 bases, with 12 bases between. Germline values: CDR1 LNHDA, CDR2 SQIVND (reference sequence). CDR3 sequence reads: CASSMDSVTNQPQHF. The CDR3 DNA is TGTGCCAGTAGTATGGACAGTGTCACCAATCAGCCCCAGCATTTT.

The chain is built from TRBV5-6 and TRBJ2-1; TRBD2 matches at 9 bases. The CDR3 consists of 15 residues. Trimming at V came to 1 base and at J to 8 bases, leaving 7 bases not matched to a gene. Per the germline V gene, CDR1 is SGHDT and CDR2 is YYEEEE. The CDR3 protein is CASSLLSGRTDEQFF. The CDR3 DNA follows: TGTGCCAGCAGCTTGCTTAGCGGGAGAACGGATGAGCAGTTCTTC.

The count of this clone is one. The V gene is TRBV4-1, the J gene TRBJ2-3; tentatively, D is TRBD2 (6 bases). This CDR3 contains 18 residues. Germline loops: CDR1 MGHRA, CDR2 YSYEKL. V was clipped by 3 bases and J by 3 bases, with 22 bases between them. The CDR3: CASSHAWAGKSKTDTQYF. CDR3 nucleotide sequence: TGCGCCAGCAGCCACGCATGGGCGGGGAAGTCCAAGACAGATACGCAGTATTTT.

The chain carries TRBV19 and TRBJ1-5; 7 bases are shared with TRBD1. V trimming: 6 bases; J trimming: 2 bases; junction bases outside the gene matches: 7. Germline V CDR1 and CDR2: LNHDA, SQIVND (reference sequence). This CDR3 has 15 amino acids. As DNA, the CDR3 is TGTGCCAGTAGCCCGACAGGGATCCGCAATCAGCCCCAGCATTTT. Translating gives CASSPTGIRNQPQHF.

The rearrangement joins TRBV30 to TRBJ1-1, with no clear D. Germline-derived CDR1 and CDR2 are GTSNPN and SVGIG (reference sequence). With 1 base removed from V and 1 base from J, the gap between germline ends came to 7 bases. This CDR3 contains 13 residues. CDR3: CAWSDRPNTEAFF. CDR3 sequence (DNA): TGTGCCTGGAGTGACAGACCGAACACTGAAGCTTTCTTT.

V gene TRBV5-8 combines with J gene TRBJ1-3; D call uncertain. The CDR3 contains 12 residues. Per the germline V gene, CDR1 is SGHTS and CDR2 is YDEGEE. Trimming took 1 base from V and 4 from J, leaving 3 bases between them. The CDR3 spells CASSLIGNTIYF. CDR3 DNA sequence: TGTGCCAGCAGCTTGATAGGAAACACCATATATTTT.

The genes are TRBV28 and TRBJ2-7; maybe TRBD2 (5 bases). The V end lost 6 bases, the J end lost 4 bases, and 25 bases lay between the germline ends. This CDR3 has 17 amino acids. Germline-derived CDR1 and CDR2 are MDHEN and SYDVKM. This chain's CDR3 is CASSEAFSGPRGYEQYF. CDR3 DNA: TGTGCCAGCAGCGAAGCCTTCTCCGGGCCCCGGGGATACGAGCAGTACTTC.

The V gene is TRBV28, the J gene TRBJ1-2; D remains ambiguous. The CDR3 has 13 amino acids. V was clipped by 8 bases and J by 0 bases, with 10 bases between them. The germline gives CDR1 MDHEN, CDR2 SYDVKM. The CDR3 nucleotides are TGTGCCAGCGCATACGGGGCTAACTATGGCTACACCTTC. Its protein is CASAYGANYGYTF.

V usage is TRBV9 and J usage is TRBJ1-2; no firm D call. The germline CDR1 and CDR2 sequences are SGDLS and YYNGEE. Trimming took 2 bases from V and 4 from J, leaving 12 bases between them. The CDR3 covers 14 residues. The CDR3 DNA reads TGTGCCAGCAGCGTCGAGGGCTCGCTCTATGGCTACACCTTC. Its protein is CASSVEGSLYGYTF.

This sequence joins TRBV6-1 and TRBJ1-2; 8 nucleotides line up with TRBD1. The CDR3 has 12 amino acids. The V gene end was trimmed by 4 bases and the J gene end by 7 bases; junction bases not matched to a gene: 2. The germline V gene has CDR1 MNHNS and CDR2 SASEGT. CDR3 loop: CASSVGQGGYTF. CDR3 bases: TGTGCCAGCAGTGTTGGACAGGGTGGCTACACCTTC.

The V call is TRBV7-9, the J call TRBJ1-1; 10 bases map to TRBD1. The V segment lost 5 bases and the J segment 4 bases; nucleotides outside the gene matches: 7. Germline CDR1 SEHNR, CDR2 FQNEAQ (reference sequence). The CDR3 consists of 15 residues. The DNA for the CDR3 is TGTGCCAGCAGCCCGCGGGACAGGGGCGTCACTGAAGCTTTCTTT. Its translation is CASSPRDRGVTEAFF.

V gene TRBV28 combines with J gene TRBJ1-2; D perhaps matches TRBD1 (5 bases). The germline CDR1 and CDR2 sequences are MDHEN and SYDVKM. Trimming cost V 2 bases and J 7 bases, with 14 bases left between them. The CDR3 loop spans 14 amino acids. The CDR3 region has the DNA TGTGCCAGCAGTTTAGTTGGCAGGGCTGGTGGCTACACCTTC. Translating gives CASSLVGRAGGYTF.

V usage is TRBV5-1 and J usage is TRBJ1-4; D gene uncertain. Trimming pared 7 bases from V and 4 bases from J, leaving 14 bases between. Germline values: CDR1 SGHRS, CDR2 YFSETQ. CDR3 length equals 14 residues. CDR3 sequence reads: CASGYQAINEKLFF. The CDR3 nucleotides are TGCGCCAGCGGCTACCAGGCCATTAATGAAAAACTGTTTTTT.

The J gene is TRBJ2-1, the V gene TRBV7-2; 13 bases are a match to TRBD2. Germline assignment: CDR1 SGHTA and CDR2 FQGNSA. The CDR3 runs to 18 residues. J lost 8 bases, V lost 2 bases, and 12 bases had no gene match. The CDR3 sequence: CASSLSGLAGAVRDEQFF. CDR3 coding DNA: TGTGCCAGCAGCTTATCCGGACTAGCGGGAGCCGTACGAGATGAGCAGTTCTTC.

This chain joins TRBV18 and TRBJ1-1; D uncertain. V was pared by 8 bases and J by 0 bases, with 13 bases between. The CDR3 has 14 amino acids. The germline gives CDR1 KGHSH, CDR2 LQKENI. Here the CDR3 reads CASKREGMNTEAFF. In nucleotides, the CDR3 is TGTGCCAGCAAACGCGAGGGAATGAACACTGAAGCTTTCTTT. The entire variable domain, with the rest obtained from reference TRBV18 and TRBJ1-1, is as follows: NAGVMQNPRHLVRRRGQEARLRCSPMKGHSHVYWYRQLPEEGLKFMVYLQKENIIDESGMPKERFSAEFPKEGPSILRIQQVVRGDSAAYFCASKREGMNTEAFFGQGTRLTVV.

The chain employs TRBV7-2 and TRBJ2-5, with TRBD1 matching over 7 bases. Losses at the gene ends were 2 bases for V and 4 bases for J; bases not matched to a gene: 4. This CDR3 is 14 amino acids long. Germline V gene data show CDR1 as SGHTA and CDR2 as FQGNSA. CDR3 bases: TGTGCCAGCAGCTTATTTCGACAGGGAGAGACCCAGTACTTC. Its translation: CASSLFRQGETQYF. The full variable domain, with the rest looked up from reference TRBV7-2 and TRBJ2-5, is GAGVSQSPSNKVTEKGKDVELRCDPISGHTALYWYRQSLGQGLEFLIYFQGNSAPDKSGLPSDRFSAERTGGSVSTLTIQRTQQEDSAVYLCASSLFRQGETQYFGPGTRLLVL.